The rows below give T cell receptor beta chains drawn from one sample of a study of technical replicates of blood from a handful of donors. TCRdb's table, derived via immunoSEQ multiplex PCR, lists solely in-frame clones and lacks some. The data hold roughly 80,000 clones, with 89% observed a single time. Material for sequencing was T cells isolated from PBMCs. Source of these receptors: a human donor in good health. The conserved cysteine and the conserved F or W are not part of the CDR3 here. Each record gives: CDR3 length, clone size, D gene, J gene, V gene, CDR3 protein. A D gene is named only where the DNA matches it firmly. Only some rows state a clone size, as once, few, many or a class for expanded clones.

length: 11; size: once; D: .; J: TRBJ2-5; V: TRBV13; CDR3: ASSLDRVETQY
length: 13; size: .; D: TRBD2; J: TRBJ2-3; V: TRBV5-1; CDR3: ASSFSGSSSDTQY
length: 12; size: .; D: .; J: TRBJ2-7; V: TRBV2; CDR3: ASSEDGELYEQY
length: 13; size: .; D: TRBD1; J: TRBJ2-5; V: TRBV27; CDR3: ASSLWGQGKETQY
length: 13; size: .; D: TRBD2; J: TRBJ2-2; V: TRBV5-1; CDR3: ASSLASGRAGELF
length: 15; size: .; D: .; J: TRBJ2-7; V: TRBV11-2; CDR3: ASSLNGLTAHTYEQY
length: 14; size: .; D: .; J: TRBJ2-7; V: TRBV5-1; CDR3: ASSLGLSGSIYEQY
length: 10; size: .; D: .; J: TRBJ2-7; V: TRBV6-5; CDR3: ASSRTGIEQY
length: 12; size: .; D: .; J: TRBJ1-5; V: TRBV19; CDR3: ASNTQASNQPQH
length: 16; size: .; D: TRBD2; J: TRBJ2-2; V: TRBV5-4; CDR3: ASSFGDEREENTGELF
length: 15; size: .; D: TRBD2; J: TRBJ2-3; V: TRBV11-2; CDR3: ASSLLIREDDTDTQY
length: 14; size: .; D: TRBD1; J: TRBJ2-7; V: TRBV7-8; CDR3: ASSLGQGALLNEQY
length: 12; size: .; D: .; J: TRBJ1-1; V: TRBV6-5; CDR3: ASSYKRDQYEAF
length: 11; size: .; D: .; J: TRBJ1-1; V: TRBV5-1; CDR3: ASMGGENTEAF
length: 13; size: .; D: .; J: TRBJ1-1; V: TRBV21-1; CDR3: ASSKVGEGLTEAF
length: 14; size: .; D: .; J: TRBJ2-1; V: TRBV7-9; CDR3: ASSTGGVSGYNEQF
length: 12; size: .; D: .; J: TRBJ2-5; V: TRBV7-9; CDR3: ASSFTGTQETQY
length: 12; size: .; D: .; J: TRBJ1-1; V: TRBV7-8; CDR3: ASSDKQGGTEAF
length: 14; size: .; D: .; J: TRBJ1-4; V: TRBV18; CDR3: ASSPKSREANEKLF
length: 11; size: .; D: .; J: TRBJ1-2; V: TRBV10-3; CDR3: AISDVGDSGYT
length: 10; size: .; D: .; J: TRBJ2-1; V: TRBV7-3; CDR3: ASSLLANEQF
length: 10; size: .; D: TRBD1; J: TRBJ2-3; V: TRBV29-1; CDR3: SGGQVGDTQY
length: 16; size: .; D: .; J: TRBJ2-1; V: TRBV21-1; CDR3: ASSPLGHAGRSSNEQF
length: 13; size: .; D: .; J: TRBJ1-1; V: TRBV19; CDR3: ASSMHRAMNTEAF
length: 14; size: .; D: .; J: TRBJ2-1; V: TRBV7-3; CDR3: ASSLQGTTSYNEQF
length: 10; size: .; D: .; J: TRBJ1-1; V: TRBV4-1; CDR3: ASSHTGSEAF
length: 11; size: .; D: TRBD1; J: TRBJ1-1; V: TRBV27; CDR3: ASRMGQDTEAF
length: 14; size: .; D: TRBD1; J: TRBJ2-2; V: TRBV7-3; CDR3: ASSQVASGGTGELF
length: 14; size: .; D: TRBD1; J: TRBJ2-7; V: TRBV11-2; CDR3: ASSSSQGAYSYEQY
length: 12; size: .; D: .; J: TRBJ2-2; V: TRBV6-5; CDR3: ASRETWNTGELF
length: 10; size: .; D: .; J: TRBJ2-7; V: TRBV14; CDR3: ASSHRYYEQY
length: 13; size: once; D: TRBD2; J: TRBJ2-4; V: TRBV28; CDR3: ASRTSGRSRNIQY
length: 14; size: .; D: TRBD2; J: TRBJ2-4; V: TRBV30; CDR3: AWSSREREGRDIQY
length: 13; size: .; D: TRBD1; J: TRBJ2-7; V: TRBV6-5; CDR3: ASSYFNRGTYEQY
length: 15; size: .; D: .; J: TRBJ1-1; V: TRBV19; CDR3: ASSIQLRGDMNTEAF
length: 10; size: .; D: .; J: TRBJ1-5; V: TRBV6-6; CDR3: ASKAGDQPQH
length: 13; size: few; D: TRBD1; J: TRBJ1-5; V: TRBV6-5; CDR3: ASSPQVGGRQPQH
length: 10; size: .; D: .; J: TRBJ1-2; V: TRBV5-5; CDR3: ASQAQGWGYT
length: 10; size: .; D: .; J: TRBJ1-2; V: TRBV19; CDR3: ASGQGSLGYT
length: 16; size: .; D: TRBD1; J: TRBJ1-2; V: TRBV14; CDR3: ASSHYEGALVPNYGYT
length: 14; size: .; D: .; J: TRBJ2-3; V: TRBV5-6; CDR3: ASSLQFGGVTDTQY
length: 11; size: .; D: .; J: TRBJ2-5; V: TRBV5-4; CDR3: ASSLVAQETQY
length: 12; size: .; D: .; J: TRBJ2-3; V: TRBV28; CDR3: ASSLGGSTDTQY
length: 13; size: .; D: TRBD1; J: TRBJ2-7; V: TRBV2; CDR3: ASRDLGTGGYEQY
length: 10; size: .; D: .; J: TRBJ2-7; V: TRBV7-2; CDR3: ASTSLSYEQY
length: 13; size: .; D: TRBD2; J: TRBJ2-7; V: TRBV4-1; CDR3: ASRLLAGGQDEQY
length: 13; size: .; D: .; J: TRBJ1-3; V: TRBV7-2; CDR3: ASSSAARSGNTIY
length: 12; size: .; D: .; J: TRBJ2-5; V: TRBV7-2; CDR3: ASSPVSVRETQY
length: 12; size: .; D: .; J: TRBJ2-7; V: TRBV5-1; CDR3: ASSLLQGAYEQY
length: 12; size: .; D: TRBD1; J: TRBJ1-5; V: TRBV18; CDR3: ASSPGQGGQPQH
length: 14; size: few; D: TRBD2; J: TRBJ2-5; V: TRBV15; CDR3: ATSREKTSGKETQY
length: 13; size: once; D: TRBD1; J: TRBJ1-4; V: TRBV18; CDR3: ASSFTRGVNEKLF
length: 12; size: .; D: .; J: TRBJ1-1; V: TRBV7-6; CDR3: ASSPRQLNTEAF
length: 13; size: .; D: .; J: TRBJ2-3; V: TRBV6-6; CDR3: ASSYPQGREDTQY
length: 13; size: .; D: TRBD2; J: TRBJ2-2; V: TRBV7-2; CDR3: ASSLEGLVNGELF